The present TCR beta chain was sequenced within a study of shared clonotypes between healthy human individuals. Across the study: CD4 naive and CD4 memory each took three plates per donor, while CD8 naive took two and CD8 memory one.

V shed 2 bases and J shed 3 bases, with 13 bases lying between them. Germline V gene data show CDR1 as KGHSH and CDR2 as LQKENI. The CDR3 extends over 15 amino acids. The donors were adults (healthy and HIV-negative) with no recent acute infections or vaccinations. Only Caucasian adults living in Nashville, Tennessee made up the donor group. Some 29,000 T cell genomes (approximately 0.2 ug DNA) went into each sorted-subset replicate. Sequencing was performed with immunoSEQ multiplex PCR; in TCRdb, only in-frame clones are kept and a portion is missing. The sample gives about a million clones, roughly 80% of which show up once; approximately 0.95% is in the top ten.

The receptor was derived from a young man in good health. Some clones in this sample may be carry-over from other donors' samples. The rearrangement uses TRBV18 and TRBJ1-2; a weak D match, TRBD1 (6 bases). Sequencing used memory CD4+ T cells from PBMCs. Sample subset: CD45RA-negative fraction. The CDR3: CASSPMGGLDYGYTF. CDR3 coding DNA: TGTGCCAGCTCACCAATGGGGGGCCTGGACTATGGCTACACCTTC.